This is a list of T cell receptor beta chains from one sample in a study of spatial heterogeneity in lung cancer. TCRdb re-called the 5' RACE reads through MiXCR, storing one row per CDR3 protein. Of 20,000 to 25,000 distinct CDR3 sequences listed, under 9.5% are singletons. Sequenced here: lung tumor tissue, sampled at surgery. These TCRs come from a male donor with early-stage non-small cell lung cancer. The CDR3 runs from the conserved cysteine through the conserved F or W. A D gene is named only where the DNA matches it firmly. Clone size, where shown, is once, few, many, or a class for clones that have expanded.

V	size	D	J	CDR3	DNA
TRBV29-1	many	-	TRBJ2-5	CSAFVGSETQYF	TGCAGCGCTTTTGTGGGGAGTGAGACCCAGTACTTC
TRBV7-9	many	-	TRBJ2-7	CASSLVLPGRNEQYF	TGTGCCAGCAGCTTAGTGTTGCCGGGAAGAAACGAGCAGTACTTC
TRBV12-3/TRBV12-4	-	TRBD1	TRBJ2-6	CASSLQGDYSGANVLTF	TGTGCCAGCAGTCTACAGGGGGATTACTCTGGGGCCAACGTCCTGACTTTC
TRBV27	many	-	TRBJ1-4	CASSRQVATNEKLFF	TGTGCCAGCAGTCGCCAGGTTGCAACTAATGAAAAACTGTTTTTT
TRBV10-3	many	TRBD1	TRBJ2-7	CAISESGTATYEQYF	TGTGCCATCAGTGAGAGTGGGACAGCCACCTACGAGCAGTACTTC
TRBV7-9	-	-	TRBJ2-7	CASSSGLNYEQYF	TGTGCCAGCAGCTCCGGACTCAATTACGAGCAGTACTTC
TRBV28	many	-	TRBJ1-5	CASKEGTKGPQHF	TGTGCCAGCAAAGAAGGGACCAAGGGGCCCCAGCATTTT
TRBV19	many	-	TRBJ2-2	CASSIRGELFF	TGTGCCAGTAGTATAAGGGGGGAGCTGTTTTTT
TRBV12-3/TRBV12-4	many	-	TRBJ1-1	CASRGTGEVAFF	TGTGCCAGCAGGGGGACCGGGGAGGTCGCTTTCTTT
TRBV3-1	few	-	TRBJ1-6	CASSQDSNRVGSPLHF	TGTGCCAGCAGCCAAGACTCTAACAGGGTTGGATCACCCCTCCACTTT
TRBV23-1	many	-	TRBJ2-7	CASNGYSYEQYF	TGCGCCAGCAATGGGTATTCCTACGAGCAGTACTTC
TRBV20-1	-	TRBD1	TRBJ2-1	CSASEGTEHEQFF	TGCAGTGCTAGCGAAGGGACAGAACATGAGCAGTTCTTC
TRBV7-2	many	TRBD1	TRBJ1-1	CASSLSSRGRNTEAFF	TGTGCCAGCAGCTTATCGAGCAGGGGGAGGAACACTGAAGCTTTCTTT
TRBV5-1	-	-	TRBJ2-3	CASSLIQDTQYF	TGCGCCAGCAGCTTGATCCAAGATACGCAGTATTTT
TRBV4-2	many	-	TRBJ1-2	CASSQDRAGPYGYTF	TGTGCCAGCAGCCAAGATAGGGCCGGCCCCTATGGCTACACCTTC
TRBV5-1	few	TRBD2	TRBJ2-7	CASSTPGSGSRAEQYF	TGCGCCAGCAGTACACCAGGTAGCGGGAGTAGGGCCGAGCAGTACTTC
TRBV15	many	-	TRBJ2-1	CATSPGGTAAQFF	TGTGCCACCAGCCCAGGTGGGACGGCTGCCCAGTTCTTC
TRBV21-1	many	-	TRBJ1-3	CASLLLGTVGNTIYF	TGTGCCTCTTTACTACTCGGGACTGTTGGAAACACCATATATTTT
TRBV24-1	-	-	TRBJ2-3	CATSGGRGTDTQYF	TGTGCCACTTCTGGGGGCAGGGGAACAGATACGCAGTATTTT
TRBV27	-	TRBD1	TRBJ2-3	CASSPGQGSKSQYF	TGTGCCAGCAGTCCCGGACAGGGATCCAAATCGCAGTATTTT
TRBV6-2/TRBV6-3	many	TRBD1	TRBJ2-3	CASSVYRGPTDTQYF	TGTGCCAGCAGCGTCTACAGGGGCCCCACAGATACGCAGTATTTT
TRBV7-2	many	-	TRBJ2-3	CASSGRVTDTQYF	TGTGCCAGCAGCGGGCGCGTCACAGATACGCAGTATTTT
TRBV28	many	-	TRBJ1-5	CASSLGNGFSNQPQHF	TGTGCCAGCAGTTTAGGTAATGGGTTTAGCAATCAGCCCCAGCATTTT
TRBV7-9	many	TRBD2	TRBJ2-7	CASRGTNSGEQYF	TGTGCCAGCCGGGGGACTAACTCGGGCGAGCAGTACTTC
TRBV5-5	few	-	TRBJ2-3	CASSLGDSSTDTQYF	TGTGCCAGCAGCTTGGGTGACAGTAGCACAGATACGCAGTATTTT
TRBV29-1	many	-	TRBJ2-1	CSVEKGSIDNEQFF	TGCAGCGTTGAAAAGGGTTCCATAGACAATGAGCAGTTCTTC
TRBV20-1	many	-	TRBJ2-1	CSAPTSYSNEQFF	TGCAGTGCCCCGACTAGTTACTCGAATGAGCAGTTCTTC
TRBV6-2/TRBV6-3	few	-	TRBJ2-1	CASSYTLGGQFF	TGTGCCAGCAGTTACACGTTAGGGGGGCAGTTCTTC
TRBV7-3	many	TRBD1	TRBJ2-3	CASSPTGVGDTQYF	TGTGCCAGCAGTCCAACAGGGGTGGGAGATACGCAGTATTTT
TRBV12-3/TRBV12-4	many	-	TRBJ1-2	CASSPTRDDGYTF	TGTGCCAGCAGCCCAACAAGGGATGATGGCTACACCTTC
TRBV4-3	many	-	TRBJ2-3	CASSREGSTDTQYF	TGCGCCAGCAGCCGGGAAGGGAGCACAGATACGCAGTATTTT
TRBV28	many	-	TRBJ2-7	CASGQLYEQYF	TGTGCCAGCGGGCAGCTCTACGAGCAGTACTTC
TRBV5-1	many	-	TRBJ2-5	CASRGVPETQYF	TGCGCCAGCAGAGGTGTCCCTGAGACCCAGTACTTC
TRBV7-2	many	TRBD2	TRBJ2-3	CASRPSGRSTDTQYF	TGTGCCAGCAGACCTAGCGGGAGGAGCACAGATACGCAGTATTTT
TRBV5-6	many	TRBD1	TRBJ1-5	CASSSGQVLSPQHF	TGTGCCAGCAGCTCAGGACAGGTTCTCTCGCCCCAGCATTTT
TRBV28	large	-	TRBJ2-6	CASSISSGANVLTF	TGTGCCAGCAGTATTAGCTCTGGGGCCAACGTCCTGACTTTC
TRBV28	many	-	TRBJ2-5	CASSFLSPGRTQYF	TGTGCCAGCAGTTTCCTATCGCCTGGGAGGACCCAGTACTTC
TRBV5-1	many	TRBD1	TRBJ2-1	CASSSEGQGVSSSYNEQFF	TGCGCCAGCAGCTCGGAGGGACAGGGGGTCTCTTCTTCGTACAATGAGCAGTTCTTC
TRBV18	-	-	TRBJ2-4	CASSDSPEINIQYF	TGTGCCAGCTCAGACAGCCCCGAAATAAACATTCAGTACTTC
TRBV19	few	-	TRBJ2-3	CASSPAGSYTDTQYF	TGTGCCAGTAGCCCCGCGGGGTCGTACACAGATACGCAGTATTTT
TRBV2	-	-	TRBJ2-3	CASRTDNTDTQYF	TGTGCCAGCAGGACAGATAACACAGATACGCAGTATTTT
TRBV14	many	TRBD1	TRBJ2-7	CASSPDRGLFYEQYF	TGTGCCAGCAGCCCCGACAGGGGGCTTTTCTACGAGCAGTACTTC
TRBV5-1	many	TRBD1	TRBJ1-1	CASSSQGGRTEAFF	TGCGCCAGCAGCTCCCAGGGGGGAAGAACTGAAGCTTTCTTT
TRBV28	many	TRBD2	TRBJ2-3	CASSLGLVGTDTQYF	TGTGCCAGCAGCCTTGGACTAGTTGGCACAGATACGCAGTATTTT
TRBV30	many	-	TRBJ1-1	CAWKRVLNTEAFF	TGTGCCTGGAAAAGGGTACTGAACACTGAAGCTTTCTTT
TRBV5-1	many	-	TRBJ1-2	CASSLAIPADFYGYTF	TGCGCCAGCAGCTTGGCAATACCAGCGGATTTCTATGGCTACACCTTC
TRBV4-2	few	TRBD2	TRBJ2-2	CASSRQRGKRENTGELFF	TGTGCCAGCAGCCGCCAACGGGGGAAGCGGGAGAACACCGGGGAGCTGTTTTTT
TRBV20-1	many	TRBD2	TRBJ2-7	CSAGGAGGSSYEQYF	TGCAGTGCTGGAGGAGCGGGAGGTTCCTCCTACGAGCAGTACTTC